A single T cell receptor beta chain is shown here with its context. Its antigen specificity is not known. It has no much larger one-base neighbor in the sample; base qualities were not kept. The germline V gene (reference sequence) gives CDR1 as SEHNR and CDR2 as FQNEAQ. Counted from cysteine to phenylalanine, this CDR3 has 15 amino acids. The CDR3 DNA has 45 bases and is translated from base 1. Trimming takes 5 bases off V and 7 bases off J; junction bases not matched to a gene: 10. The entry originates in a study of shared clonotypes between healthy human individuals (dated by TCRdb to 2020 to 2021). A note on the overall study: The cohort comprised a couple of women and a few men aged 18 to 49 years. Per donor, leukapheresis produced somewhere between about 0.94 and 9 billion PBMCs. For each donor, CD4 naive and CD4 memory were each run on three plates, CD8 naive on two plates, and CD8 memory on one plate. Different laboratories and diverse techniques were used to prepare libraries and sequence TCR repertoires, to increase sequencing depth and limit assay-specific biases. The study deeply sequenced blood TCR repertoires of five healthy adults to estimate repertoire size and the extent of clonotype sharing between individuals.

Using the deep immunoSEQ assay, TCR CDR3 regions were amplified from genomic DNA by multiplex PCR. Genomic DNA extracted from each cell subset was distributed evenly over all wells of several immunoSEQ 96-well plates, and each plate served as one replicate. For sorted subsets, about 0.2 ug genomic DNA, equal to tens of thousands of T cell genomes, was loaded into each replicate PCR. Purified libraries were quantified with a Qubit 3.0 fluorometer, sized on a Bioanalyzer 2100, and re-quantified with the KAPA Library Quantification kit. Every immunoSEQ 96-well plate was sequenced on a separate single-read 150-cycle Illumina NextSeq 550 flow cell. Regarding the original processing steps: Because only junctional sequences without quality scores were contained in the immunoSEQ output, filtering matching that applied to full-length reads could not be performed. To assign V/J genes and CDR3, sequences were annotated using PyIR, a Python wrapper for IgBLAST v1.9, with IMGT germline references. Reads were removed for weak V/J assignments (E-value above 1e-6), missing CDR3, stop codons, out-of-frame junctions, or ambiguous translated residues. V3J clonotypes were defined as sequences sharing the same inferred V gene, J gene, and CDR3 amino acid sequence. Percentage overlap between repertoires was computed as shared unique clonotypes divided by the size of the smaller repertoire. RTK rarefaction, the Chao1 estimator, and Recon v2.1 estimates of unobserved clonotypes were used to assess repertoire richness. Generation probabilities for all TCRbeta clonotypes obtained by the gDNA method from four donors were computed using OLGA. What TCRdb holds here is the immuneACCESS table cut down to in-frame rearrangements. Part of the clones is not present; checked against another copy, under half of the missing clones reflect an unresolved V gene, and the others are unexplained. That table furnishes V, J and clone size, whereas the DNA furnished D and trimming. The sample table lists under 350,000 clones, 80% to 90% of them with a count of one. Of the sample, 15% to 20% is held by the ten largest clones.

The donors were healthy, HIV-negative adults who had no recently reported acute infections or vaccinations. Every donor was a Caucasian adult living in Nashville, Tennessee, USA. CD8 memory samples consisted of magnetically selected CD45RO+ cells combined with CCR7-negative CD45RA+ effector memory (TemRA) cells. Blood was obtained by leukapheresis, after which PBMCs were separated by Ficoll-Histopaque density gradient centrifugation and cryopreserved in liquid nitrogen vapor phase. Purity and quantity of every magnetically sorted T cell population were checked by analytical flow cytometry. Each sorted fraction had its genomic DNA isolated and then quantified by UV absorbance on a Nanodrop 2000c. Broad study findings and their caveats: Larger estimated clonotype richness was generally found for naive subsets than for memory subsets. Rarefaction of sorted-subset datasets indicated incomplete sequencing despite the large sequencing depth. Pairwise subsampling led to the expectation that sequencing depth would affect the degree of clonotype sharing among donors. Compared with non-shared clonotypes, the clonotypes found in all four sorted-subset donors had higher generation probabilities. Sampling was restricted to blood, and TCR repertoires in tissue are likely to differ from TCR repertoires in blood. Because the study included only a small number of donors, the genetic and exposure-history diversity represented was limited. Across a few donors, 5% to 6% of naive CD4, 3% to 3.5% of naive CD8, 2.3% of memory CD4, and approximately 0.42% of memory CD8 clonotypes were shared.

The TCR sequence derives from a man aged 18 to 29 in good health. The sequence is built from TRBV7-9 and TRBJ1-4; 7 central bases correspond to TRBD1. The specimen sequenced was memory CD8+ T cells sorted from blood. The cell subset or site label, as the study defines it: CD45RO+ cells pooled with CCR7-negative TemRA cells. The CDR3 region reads CASSGQTGSGEKLFF. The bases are TGTGCCAGCAGCGGTCAGACAGGGTCGGGTGAAAAACTGTTTTTT.